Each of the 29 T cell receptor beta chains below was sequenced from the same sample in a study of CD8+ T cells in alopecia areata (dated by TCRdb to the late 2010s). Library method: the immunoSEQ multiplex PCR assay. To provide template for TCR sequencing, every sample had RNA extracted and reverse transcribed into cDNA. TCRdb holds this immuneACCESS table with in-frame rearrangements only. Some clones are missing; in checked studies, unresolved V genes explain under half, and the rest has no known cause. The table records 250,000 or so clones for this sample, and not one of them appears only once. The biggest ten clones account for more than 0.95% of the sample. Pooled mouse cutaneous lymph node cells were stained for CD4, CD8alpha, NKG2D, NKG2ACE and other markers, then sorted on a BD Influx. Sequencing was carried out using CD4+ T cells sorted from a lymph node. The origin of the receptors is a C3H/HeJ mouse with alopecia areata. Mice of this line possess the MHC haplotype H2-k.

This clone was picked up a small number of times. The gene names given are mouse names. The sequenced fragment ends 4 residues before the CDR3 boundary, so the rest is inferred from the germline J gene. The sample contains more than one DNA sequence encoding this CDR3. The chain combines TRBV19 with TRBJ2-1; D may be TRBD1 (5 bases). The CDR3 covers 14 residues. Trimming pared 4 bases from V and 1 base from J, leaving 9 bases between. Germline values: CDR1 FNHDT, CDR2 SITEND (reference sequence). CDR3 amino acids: CASSPTGNYAEQFF. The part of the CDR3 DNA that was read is TGTGCCAGCAGTCCAACAGGAAACTATGCT.

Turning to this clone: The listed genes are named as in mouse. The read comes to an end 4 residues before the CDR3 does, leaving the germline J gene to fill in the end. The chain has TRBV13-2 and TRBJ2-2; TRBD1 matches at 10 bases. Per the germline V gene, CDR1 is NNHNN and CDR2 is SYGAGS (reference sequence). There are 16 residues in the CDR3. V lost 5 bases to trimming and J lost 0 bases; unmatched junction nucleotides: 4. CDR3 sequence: CASGRGQGANTGQLYF. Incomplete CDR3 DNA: TGTGCCAGCGGCCGCGGACAGGGGGCAAACACCGGG.

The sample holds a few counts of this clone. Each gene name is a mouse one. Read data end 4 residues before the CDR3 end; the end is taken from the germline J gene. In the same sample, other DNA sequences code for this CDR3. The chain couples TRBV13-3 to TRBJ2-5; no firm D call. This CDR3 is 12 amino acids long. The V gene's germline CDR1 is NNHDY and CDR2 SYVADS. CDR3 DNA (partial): TGTGCCAGCAGTGATTGGGAAGAC. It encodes CASSDWED. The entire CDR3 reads CASSDWEDTQYF.

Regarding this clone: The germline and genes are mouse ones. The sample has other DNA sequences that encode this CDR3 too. CDR3 amino acids: CASSIGQGDSDYTF. The CDR3 DNA, read in part, is TGTGCCAGCAGTATCGGACAGGGGGACTCC. J is TRBJ1-2 and V is TRBV19; 10 positions agree with TRBD1. The CDR3 goes on 4 residues after the read ends, and that part is filled in from the germline J gene. The CDR3 is 14 residues long. The J segment lost 3 bases and the V segment lost 2 bases, leaving 1 base of the junction unmatched. Germline V gene data show CDR1 as FNHDT and CDR2 as SITEND (reference sequence).

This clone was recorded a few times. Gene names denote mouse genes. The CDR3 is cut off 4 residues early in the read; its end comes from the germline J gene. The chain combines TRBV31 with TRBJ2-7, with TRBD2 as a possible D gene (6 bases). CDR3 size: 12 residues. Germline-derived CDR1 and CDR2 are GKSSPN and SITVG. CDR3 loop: CAWNLWGYEQYF. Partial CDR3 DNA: TGTGCCTGGAACCTCTGGGGTTAT.

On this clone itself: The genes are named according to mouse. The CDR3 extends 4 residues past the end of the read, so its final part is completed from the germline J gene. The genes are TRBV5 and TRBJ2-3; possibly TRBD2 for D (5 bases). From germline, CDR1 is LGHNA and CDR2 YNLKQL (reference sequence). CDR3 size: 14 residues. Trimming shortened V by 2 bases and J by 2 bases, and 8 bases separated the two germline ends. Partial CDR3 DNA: TGTGCCAGCAGCCAATCTGGGTTTGCAGAA. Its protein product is CASSQSGFAE. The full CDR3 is CASSQSGFAETLYF.

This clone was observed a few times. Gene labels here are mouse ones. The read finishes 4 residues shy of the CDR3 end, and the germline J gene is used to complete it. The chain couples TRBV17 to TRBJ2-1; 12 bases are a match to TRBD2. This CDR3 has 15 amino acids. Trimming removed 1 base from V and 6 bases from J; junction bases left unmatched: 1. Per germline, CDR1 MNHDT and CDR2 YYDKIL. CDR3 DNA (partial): TGTGCTAGCAGTAGAGCGGGACTGGGGGGTGCT. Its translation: CASSRAGLGGA. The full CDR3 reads CASSRAGLGGAEQFF.

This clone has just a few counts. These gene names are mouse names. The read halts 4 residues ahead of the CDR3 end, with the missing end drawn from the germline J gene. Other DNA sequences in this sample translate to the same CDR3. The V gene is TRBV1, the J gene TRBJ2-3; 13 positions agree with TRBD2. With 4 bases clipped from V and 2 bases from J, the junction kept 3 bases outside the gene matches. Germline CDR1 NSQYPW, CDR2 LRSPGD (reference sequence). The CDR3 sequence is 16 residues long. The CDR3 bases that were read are TGCACCTGCAGTGGGGGACTGGGGGGGTCTGCAGAA. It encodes CTCSGGLGGSAE. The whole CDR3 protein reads CTCSGGLGGSAETLYF.

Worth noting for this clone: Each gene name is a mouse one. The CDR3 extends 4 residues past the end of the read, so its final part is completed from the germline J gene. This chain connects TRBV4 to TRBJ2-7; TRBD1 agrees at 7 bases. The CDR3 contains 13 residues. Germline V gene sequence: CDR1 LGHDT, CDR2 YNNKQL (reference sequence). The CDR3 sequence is CASKTGALYEQYF. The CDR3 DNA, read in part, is TGTGCCAGCAAAACAGGGGCCCTTTAT.

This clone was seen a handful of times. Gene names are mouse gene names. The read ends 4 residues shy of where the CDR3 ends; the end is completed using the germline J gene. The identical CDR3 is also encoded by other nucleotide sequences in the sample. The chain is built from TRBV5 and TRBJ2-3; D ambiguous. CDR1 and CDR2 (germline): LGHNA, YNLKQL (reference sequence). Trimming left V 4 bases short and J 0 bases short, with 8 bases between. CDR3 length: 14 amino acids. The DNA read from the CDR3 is TGTGCCAGCAGCCCCCGAACTAGTGCAGAA. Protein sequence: CASSPRTSAE. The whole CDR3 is CASSPRTSAETLYF.

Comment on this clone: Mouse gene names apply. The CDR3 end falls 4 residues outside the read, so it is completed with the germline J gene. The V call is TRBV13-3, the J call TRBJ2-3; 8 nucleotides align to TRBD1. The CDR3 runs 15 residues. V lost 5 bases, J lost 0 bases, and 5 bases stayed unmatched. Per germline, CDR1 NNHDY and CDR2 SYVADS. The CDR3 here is CASRDRASSAETLYF. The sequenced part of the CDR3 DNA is TGTGCCAGCAGGGACAGGGCATCTAGTGCAGAA.

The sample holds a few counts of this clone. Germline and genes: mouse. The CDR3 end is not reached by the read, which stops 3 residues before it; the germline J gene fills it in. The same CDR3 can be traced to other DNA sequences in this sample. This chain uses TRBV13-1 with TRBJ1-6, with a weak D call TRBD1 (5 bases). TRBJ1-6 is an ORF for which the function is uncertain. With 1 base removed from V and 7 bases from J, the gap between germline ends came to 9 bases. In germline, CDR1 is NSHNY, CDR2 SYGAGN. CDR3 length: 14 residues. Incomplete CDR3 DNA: TGTGCCAGCAGTGATCAGGGTTGGAATTCGCCC. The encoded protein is CASSDQGWNSP. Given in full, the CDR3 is CASSDQGWNSPLYF.

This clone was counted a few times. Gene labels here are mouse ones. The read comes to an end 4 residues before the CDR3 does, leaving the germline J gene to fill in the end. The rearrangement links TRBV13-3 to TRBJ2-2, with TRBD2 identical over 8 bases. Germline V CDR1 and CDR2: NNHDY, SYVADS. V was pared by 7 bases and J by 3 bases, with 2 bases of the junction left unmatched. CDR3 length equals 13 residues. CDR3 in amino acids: CASGGADTGQLYF. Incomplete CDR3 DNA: TGTGCCAGCGGGGGGGCGGACACCGGG. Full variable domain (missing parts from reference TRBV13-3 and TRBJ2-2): EAAVTQSPRSKVAVTGGKVTLSCHQTNNHDYMYWYRQDTGHGLRLIHYSYVADSTEKGDIPDGYKASRPSQENFSLILELASLSQTAVYFCASGGADTGQLYFGEGSKLTVL.

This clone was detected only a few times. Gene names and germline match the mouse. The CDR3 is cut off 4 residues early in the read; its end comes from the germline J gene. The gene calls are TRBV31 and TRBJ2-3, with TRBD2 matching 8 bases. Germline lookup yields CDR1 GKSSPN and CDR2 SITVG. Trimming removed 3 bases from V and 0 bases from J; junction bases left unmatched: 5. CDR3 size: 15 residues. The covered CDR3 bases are TGTGCCTGGAGCCGGACTGGGAGGAGTGCAGAA. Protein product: CAWSRTGRSAE. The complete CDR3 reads CAWSRTGRSAETLYF.

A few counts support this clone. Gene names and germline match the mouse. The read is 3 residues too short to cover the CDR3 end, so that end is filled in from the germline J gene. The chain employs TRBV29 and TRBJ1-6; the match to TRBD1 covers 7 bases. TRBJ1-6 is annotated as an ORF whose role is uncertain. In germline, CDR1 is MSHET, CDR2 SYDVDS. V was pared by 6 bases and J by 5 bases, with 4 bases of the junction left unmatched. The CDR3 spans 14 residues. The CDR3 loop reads CASRPGTDNSPLYF. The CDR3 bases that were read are TGTGCTAGCAGGCCTGGGACAGATAATTCGCCC.

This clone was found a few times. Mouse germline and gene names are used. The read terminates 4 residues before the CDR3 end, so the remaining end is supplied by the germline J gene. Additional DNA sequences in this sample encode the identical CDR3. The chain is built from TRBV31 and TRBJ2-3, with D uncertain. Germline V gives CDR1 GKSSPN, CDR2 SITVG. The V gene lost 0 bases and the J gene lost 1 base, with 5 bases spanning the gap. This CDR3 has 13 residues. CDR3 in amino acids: CAWSLQGAETLYF. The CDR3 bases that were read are TGTGCCTGGAGTCTTCAGGGTGCAGAA.

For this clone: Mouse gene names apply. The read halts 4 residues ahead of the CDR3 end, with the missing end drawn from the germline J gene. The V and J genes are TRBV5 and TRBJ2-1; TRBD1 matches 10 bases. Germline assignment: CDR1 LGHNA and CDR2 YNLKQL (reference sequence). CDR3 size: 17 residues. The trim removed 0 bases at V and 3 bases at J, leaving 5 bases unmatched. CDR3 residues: CASSQDGTGVLYAEQFF. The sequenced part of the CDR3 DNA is TGTGCCAGCAGCCAAGATGGGACAGGGGTTCTCTATGCT.

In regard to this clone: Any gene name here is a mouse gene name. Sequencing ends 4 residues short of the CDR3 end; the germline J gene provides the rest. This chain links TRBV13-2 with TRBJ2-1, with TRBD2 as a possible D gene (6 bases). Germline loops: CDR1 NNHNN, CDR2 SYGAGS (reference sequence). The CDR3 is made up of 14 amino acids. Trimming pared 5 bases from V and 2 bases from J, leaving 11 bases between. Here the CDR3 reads CASGPGTYYAEQFF. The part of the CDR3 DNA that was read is TGTGCCAGCGGCCCCGGGACTTACTATGCT.

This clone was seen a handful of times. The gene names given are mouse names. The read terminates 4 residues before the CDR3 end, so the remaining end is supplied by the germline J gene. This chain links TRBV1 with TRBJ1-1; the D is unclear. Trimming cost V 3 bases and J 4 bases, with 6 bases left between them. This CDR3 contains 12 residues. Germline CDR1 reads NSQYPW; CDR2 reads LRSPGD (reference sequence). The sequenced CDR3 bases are TGCACCTGCAGTGCGCCAATCACA. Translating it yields CTCSAPIT. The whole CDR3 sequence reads CTCSAPITEVFF.

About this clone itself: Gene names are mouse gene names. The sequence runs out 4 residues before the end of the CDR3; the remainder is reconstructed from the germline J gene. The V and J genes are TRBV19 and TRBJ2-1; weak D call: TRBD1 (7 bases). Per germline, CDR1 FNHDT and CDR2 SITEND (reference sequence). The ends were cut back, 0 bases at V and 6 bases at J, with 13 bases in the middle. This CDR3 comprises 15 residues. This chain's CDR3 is CASSIEGALGAEQFF. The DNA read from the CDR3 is TGTGCCAGCAGTATAGAGGGGGCGCTCGGTGCT. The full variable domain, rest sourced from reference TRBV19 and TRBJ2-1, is GGIITQTPKFLIGQEGQKLTLKCQQNFNHDTMYWYRQDSGKGLRLIYYSITENDLQKGDLSEGYDASREKKSSFSLTVTSAQKNEMAVFLCASSIEGALGAEQFFGPGTRLTVL.

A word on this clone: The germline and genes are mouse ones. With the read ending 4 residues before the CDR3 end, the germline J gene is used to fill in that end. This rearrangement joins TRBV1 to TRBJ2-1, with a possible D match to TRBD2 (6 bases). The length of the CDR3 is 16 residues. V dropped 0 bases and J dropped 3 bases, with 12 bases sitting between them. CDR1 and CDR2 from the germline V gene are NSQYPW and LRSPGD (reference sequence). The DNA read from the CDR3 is TGCACCTGCAGTGCAGATCGCCGGGGGGTCTATGCT. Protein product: CTCSADRRGVYA. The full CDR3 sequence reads CTCSADRRGVYAEQFF.

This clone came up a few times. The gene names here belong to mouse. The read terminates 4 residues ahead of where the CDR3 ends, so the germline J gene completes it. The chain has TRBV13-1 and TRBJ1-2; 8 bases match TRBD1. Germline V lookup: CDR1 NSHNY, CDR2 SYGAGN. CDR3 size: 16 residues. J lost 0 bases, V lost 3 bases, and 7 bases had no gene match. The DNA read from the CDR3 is TGTGCCAGCAGTGGGGGGGCACAGGGGGCAAACTCC. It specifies CASSGGAQGANS. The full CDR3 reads CASSGGAQGANSDYTF.

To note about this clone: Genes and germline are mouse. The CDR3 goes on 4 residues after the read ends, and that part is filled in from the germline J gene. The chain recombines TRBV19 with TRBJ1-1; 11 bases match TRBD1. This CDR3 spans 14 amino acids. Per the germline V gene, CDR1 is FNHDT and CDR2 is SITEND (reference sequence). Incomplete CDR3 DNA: TGTGCCAGCAGTATAGGGACAGGGGGCGCA. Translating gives CASSIGTGGA. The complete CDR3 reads CASSIGTGGAEVFF.

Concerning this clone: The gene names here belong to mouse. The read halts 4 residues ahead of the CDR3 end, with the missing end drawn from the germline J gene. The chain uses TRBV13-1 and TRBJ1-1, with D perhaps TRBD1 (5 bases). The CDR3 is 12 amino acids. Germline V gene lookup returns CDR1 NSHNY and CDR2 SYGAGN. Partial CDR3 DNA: TGTGCCAGCAGTGATGCCAGGGCA. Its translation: CASSDARA. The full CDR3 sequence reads CASSDARAEVFF.

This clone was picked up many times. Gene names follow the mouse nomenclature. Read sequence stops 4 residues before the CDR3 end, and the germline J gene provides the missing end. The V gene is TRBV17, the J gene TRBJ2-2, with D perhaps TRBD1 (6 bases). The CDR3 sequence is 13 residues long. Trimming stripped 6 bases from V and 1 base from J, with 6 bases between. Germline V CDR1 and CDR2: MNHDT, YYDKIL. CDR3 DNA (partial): TGTGCTAGCAGGGGACAAAACACCGGG. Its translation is CASRGQNTG. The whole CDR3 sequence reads CASRGQNTGQLYF. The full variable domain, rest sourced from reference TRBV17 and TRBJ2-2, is DTTVKQNPRYKLARVGKPVNLICSQTMNHDTMYWYQKKPNQAPKLLLFYYDKILNREADTFEKFQSSRPNNSFCSLYIGSAGLEYSAMYLCASRGQNTGQLYFGEGSKLTVL.

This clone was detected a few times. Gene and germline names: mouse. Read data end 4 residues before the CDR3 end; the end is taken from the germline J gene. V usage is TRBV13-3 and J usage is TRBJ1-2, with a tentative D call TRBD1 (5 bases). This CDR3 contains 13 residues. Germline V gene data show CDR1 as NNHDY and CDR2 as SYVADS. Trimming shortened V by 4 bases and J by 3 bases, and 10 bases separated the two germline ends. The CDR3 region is CASSLQEDSDYTF. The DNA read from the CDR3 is TGTGCCAGCAGTCTACAGGAGGACTCC.

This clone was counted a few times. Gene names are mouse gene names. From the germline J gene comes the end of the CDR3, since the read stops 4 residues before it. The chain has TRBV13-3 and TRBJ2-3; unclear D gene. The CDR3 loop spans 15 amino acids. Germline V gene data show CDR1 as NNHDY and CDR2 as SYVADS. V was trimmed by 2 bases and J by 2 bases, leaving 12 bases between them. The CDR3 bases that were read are TGTGCCAGCAGTGACGTCAGTACCTTTGCAGAA. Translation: CASSDVSTFAE. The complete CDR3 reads CASSDVSTFAETLYF.

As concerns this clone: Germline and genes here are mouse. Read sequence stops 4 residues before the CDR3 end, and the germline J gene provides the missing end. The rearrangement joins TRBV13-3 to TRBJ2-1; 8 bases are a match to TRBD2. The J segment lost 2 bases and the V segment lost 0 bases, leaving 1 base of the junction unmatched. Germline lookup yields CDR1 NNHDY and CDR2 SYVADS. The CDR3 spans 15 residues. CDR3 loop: CASSDDWGYYAEQFF. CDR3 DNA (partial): TGTGCCAGCAGTGATGACTGGGGGTACTATGCT.

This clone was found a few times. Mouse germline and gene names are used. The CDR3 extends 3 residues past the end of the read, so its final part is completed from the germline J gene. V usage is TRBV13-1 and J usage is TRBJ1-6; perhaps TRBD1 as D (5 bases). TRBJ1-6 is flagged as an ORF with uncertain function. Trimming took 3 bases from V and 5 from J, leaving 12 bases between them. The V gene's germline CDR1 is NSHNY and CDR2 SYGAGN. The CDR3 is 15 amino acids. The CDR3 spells CASSGAPGNNSPLYF. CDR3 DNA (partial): TGTGCCAGCAGTGGGGCCCCAGGGAATAATTCGCCC.